The 13 T cell receptor beta chains presented below share a single source sample, sequenced in a study of metastatic and nonmetastatic thyroid tumors. None of the patients had undergone any treatment ahead of thyroid surgery. From the PCR reads, TCRdb re-called clones with MiXCR. The sample shows about 15,000 clones, approximately 23% of them seen only once. The sequenced sample was tumor tissue. The receptors shown here come from a female donor with papillary thyroid cancer or a benign thyroid nodule (not recorded which). Some clones in this sample may be carry-over from other donors' samples.

This clone was found many times. At one of its ends the junction is not consistent with the germline gene, which may arise from a read error. The CDR3 region is CSVEADNSRQRIF. CDR3 DNA: TGCAGCGTTGAAGCGGATAACAGTCGGCAAAGAATCTTC. The chain couples TRBV29-1 to TRBJ2-1; D is ambiguous. The V gene's germline CDR1 is SQVTM and CDR2 ANQGSEA. The CDR3 runs 13 residues.

This clone was seen ten or more times. The chain carries TRBV5-1 and TRBJ2-5; D is unresolved. CDR3 length: 11 amino acids. V was pared by 3 bases and J by 4 bases, with 4 bases between. Germline CDR1 SGHRS, CDR2 YFSETQ. The CDR3, as DNA: TGCGCCAGCAGCTCTGCAGAGACCCAGTACTTC. Its translation is CASSSAETQYF.

About this clone itself: A read error may produce the germline difference seen at one junction end. The J gene is TRBJ2-7, the V gene TRBV3-1; a weak D match, TRBD1 (5 bases). Germline CDR1 LGHDT, CDR2 YNNKEL (reference sequence). The CDR3 covers 12 residues. The chain's CDR3 is CAISQVSQGPYF. In DNA form, the CDR3 reads TGTGCCATCAGCCAAGTAAGCCAGGGCCCGTACTTC.

This clone has just a few counts. This sequence joins TRBV27 and TRBJ2-7, with TRBD2 matching over 15 bases. V lost 5 bases to trimming and J lost 2 bases; unmatched junction nucleotides: 4. The length of the CDR3 is 16 residues. CDR1 and CDR2 from the germline V gene are MNHEY and SMNVEV (reference sequence). DNA of the CDR3: TGTGCCAGCAGTCCGGGGACTAGCGGGAGGCCCTACGAGCAGTACTTC. This gives the protein CASSPGTSGRPYEQYF.

Within the sample, this clone is medium-sized. This chain joins TRBV18 and TRBJ2-1, with D hard to call. Trimming stripped 0 bases from V and 2 bases from J, with 8 bases between. The CDR3 length is 15 residues. Germline V gene lookup returns CDR1 KGHSH and CDR2 LQKENI. In nucleotides, the CDR3 is TGTGCCAGCTCACCACCCCTAGAAACCTACAATGAGCAGTTCTTC. Its translation is CASSPPLETYNEQFF.

This clone was counted a few times. A much larger clone sits a single nucleotide away, making a read error possible. This rearrangement joins TRBV6-5 to TRBJ1-5, with unresolved D. Trimming cost V 2 bases and J 3 bases, with 5 bases left between them. Germline-derived CDR1 and CDR2 are MNHEY and SVGAGI. CDR3 length: 13 amino acids. The CDR3 sequence is CASSYSINQPQHF. The CDR3 bases are TGTGCCAGCAGTTACAGCATCAATCAGCCCCAGCATTTT.

The chain combines TRBV28 with TRBJ1-6, with a weak D call TRBD1 (5 bases). Trimming took 10 bases from V and 8 from J, leaving 15 bases between them. This CDR3 has 13 residues. Germline V CDR1 and CDR2: MDHEN, SYDVKM. This CDR3 is CATGTGSYSPLHF. The CDR3 coding sequence is TGTGCCACCGGGACCGGGTCGTATTCACCCCTCCACTTT.

This chain links TRBV5-1 with TRBJ2-1, with TRBD2 as a possible D gene (6 bases). From germline, CDR1 is SGHRS and CDR2 YFSETQ. The CDR3 is 16 amino acids. The V end lost 4 bases, the J end lost 2 bases, and 16 bases lay between the germline ends. This CDR3 is CASSKQGAGTYNEQFF. In DNA, the CDR3 is TGCGCCAGCAGCAAGCAAGGGGCGGGAACCTACAATGAGCAGTTCTTC.

The V call is TRBV20-1, the J call TRBJ1-1, with D possibly being TRBD1 (5 bases). From germline, CDR1 is DFQATT and CDR2 SNEGSKA (reference sequence). V was shortened by 5 bases and J by 0 bases, with 16 bases between the two germline ends. CDR3 length: 15 amino acids. CDR3 amino acids: CSAGGPGQVNTEAFF. CDR3 DNA sequence: TGCAGTGCTGGGGGACCGGGGCAGGTGAACACTGAAGCTTTCTTT.

This clone showed up many times. This chain connects TRBV7-6 to TRBJ2-3; 8 nucleotides agree with TRBD1. V gave up 11 bases and J gave up 2 bases; unmatched junction bases: 6. CDR3 length: 13 residues. Germline V gene lookup returns CDR1 SGHVS and CDR2 FNYEAQ. As DNA, the CDR3 is TGTGCCCGGGGGACAGGAGACACAGATACGCAGTATTTT. Translation gives CARGTGDTDTQYF.

This clone was detected ten times or more. This chain links TRBV19 with TRBJ1-6; D call uncertain. Germline CDR1 LNHDA, CDR2 SQIVND (reference sequence). This CDR3 contains 17 residues. Trimming cost V 6 bases and J 8 bases, with 23 bases left between them. CDR3 in amino acids: CASSPHGSGNSDSPLHF. The CDR3 bases are TGTGCCAGTAGCCCCCACGGTTCAGGCAATTCGGATTCACCCCTCCACTTT.

The V gene is TRBV5-1, the J gene TRBJ2-7; TRBD2 matches 9 bases. Per the germline V gene, CDR1 is SGHRS and CDR2 is YFSETQ. The CDR3 runs 14 residues. The ends lost 0 bases at V and 6 bases at J; junction bases unmatched: 4. CDR3 sequence reads: CASSLEATSGEQYF. DNA of the CDR3: TGCGCCAGCAGCTTGGAGGCGACTAGCGGCGAGCAGTACTTC. The full variable domain, in which reference TRBV5-1 and TRBJ2-7 provide the parts outside the CDR3, is KAGVTQTPRYLIKTRGQQVTLSCSPISGHRSVSWYQQTPGQGLQFLFEYFSETQRNKGNFPGRFSGRQFSNSRSEMNVSTLELGDSALYLCASSLEATSGEQYFGPGTRLTVT.

This clone is medium-sized within its sample. The rearrangement links TRBV13 to TRBJ2-1; 10 positions agree with TRBD1. V lost 5 bases, J lost 7 bases, and 8 bases stayed unmatched. The CDR3 sequence is 15 residues long. Germline V gene lookup returns CDR1 PRHDT and CDR2 FYEKMQ (reference sequence). CDR3 DNA: TGTGCCAGCAGCCACCGACAGGGGGCTCTAAATGAGCAGTTCTTC. It yields the protein CASSHRQGALNEQFF.